One sample yielded the 5 T cell receptor beta chains listed below, sequenced in a study of blood T cell repertoires in COVID-19. TCRdb's table, derived via immunoSEQ multiplex PCR, lists solely in-frame clones and lacks some. In the table there are approximately 190,000 clones, almost 85% of which are singletons. The sample consisted of peripheral blood. The source is a woman aged 70-85 years with active or convalescent COVID-19.

This clone showed up just once. The chain employs TRBV29-1 and TRBJ2-1; 7 bases align to TRBD2. The length of the CDR3 is 16 residues. Trimming cost V 5 bases and J 12 bases; bases outside gene matches: 22. Germline assignment: CDR1 SQVTM and CDR2 ANQGSEA. The CDR3 loop is CSVNRPGDYLTMTQFF. CDR3 DNA: TGCAGCGTTAACCGGCCCGGGGACTACCTTACAATGACGCAGTTCTTC.

J is TRBJ2-1 and V is TRBV19; 7 bases are shared with TRBD1. The CDR3 contains 15 residues. With 6 bases clipped from V and 6 bases from J, the junction kept 11 bases outside the gene matches. CDR1 is LNHDA, CDR2 SQIVND, per germline (reference sequence). CDR3 nucleotides: TGTGCCAGTAGCCTACCGGGACAGAAGTTCAATGAGCAGTTCTTC. The encoded protein is CASSLPGQKFNEQFF.

Comments on this clone: At one of its ends the junction is not consistent with the germline gene, which may arise from a read error. As DNA, the CDR3 is TGTGCCAGCAGGGAAGGGAGGACAGACCTAATACTCACAGATACGCAGTATTTT. Amino acid sequence: CASREGRTDLILTDTQYF. The chain employs TRBV6-1 and TRBJ2-3, with D perhaps being TRBD1 or TRBD2 (6 bases each). CDR3 length: 18 residues. CDR1 and CDR2 from the germline V gene are MNHNS and SASEGT.

This clone came up once. The rearrangement links TRBV30 to TRBJ1-3; TRBD1 aligns across 8 bases. V was pared by 0 bases and J by 4 bases, with 8 bases of the junction left unmatched. The germline CDR1 and CDR2 sequences are GTSNPN and SVGIG (reference sequence). This CDR3 contains 16 residues. The CDR3 region is CAWSVPRGRAGNTIYF. DNA of the CDR3: TGTGCCTGGAGTGTACCCAGGGGGCGCGCAGGAAACACCATATATTTT. Supplemented by reference TRBV30 and TRBJ1-3, the full variable domain reads SQTIHQWPATLVQPVGSPLSLECTVEGTSNPNLYWYRQAAGRGLQLLFYSVGIGQISSEVPQNLSASRPQDRQFILSSKKLLLSDSGFYLCAWSVPRGRAGNTIYFGEGSWLTVV.

This clone was recorded once. The genes are TRBV18 and TRBJ1-6; maybe TRBD1 (5 bases). The ends were cut back, 4 bases at V and 8 bases at J, with 12 bases in the middle. The CDR3 covers 14 residues. Germline values: CDR1 KGHSH, CDR2 LQKENI. The CDR3 DNA reads TGTGCCAGCTCACAGCAGGGTCGGGATTCACCCCTCCACTTT. Amino acid sequence: CASSQQGRDSPLHF.